The subject of this entry is one TCR beta chain. This clonotype was recorded at least ten times. Its antigen specificity is not known. No qualities accompany the bases; no much larger clone lies one base away. Graves' hyperthyroidism was defined as stable when no progression to ophthalmopathy occurred over 18 months of follow-up. Hyperthyroidism patients were newly diagnosed, had a disease duration of under 2 months, and were aged 18 to 65 years. The study excluded patients with uncontrolled infections, other autoimmune diseases, pregnancy or lactation. Clinical symptoms, serum thyroxine and TRAb, thyroid ultrasound, and orbital computed tomography formed the basis for the diagnoses. PBMCs were isolated from approximately 10 ml of fresh peripheral blood by Ficoll-Paque density gradient centrifugation. Trizol reagent was used to extract total RNA, and RNA quality was then checked on an Agilent 2100 Bioanalyzer.

The TCR beta CDR3 regions were amplified from the RNA transcripts. The TCR CDR3 was subjected to a first round of RT-PCR using the HTBI primer set and the Qiagen OneStep RT-PCR kit. Libraries were constructed in a second round of multiplex PCR, after which size selection and purification were performed. Paired-end sequencing of the libraries was performed with 100 bp reads on an Illumina HiSeq2000. As for how the authors treated the data: Raw data were processed with SOAPnuke, discarding reads with adapters, uncalled bases, mean Phred below 15, or no exact constant-primer or identifier match. COPE v1.2.5 was used to merge high-quality paired reads, and clonotypes were defined as unique nucleotide sequences. Clonotypes were aligned to IMGT TRBV, TRBD and TRBJ reference segments using MiTCR v1.1. The analysis was restricted to V-J combinations with a frequency above 0.0001, which together covered 99% to 99.2% of the repertoires. A TCS score was defined as the ratio of F50 (clonal expansion) to E x V (chaos), with BLOSUM62-based TCRdist applied between CDR3 peptides within each V-J. Welch's t-statistics and random forest reduced just over 500 V-J features to 13, which were used in a naive Bayes classifier (R e1071). TCRdb reprocessed the public reads (quality trimming at Q25 with fastp, clone calling with MiXCR) and kept in-frame beta chains. Rows merge per CDR3 protein into single entries with the most common DNA and genes. These V and J calls derive from TCRdb rather than the authors' analysis. Counted in this sample were approximately 200,000 distinct CDR3 sequences; approximately 20% of them appeared once. 35% to 50% of the sample is taken by the ten largest.

This entry is derived from a study of T cells in Graves' hyperthyroidism and ophthalmopathy (dated by TCRdb to the late 2010s). For context, the study as a whole: Peripheral blood samples were taken at the time of initial diagnosis, prior to any treatment. TCR V-J signatures able to tell the groups apart were searched for in a discovery cohort of 100 or so patients, of whom roughly 42 had Graves' ophthalmopathy and around 56 had stable Graves' hyperthyroidism. An independent validation cohort of about 20 hyperthyroidism patients and more than 15 patients who later progressed to ophthalmopathy tested prospective prediction of ophthalmopathy. The 100 discovery patients were randomly split 7:3 into training and test sets. In several Graves' hyperthyroidism patients, the study also compared T-cell repertoires from thyroid tissue with T-cell repertoires from blood. After blood sampling, hyperthyroidism patients were treated with methimazole at a starting dose of 30 mg daily, and ophthalmopathy patients were treated with high-dose intravenous methylprednisolone. TCR Vbeta CDR3 sequencing of 130 to 150 peripheral blood samples (around 45 ophthalmopathy, 75 to 85 hyperthyroidism and roughly 17 progressor patients) is reported in the paper. Broad study findings and their caveats: In validation, progression to ophthalmopathy was predicted by the model with nearly 71% sensitivity and roughly 76% specificity, a median of around 5.9 months before onset. Most expanded thyroid clonotypes (frequency above 0.001) were also detected in blood, a finding suggesting that blood repertoires may reflect thyroid immune responses. Sample size was not statistically predetermined, and blinding of investigators to group allocation was not performed. A model built on a 13 V-J signature distinguished ophthalmopathy from stable hyperthyroidism, reaching over 85% sensitivity and around 81% specificity in cross-validation and 80%/75% in testing.

Trimming leaves V shorter by 11 bases and J shorter by 2 bases, with the junction holding 5 bases beyond the gene matches. The CDR3 goes from the cysteine to the phenylalanine over 13 residues. The only DNA kept is the CDR3, 39 bases in frame from the first base. CDR1 MNHEY and CDR2 SVGEGT were looked up in the germline V gene. The TCR comes from a man aged 40-55 years with Graves' hyperthyroidism. This chain is built from TRBV6-2 or TRBV6-3 and TRBJ2-2, with TRBD1 identical over 7 junction bases. The sequenced sample was blood. CDR3 loop: CACGDRNTGELFF. Here is the DNA: TGTGCCTGTGGGGACAGAAACACCGGGGAGCTGTTTTTT.